This TCR beta chain was sequenced in a study of T cells in Graves' hyperthyroidism and ophthalmopathy. Any patient presenting with uncontrolled infection, other autoimmune disease, pregnancy or lactation was left out. This clonotype was counted a few times. Its antigen is not identified. Amplification of TCR beta CDR3 regions used RNA as the template. The HTBI set primed first-round TCR CDR3 RT-PCR. TCRdb recomputed calls from the multiplex PCR reads with MiXCR, one row per CDR3 protein. Seen here are more than 450,000 distinct CDR3 sequences, roughly 21% observed once, and the top ten hold over 45%. Study results and caveats: A 13 V-J model separated ophthalmopathy from stable hyperthyroidism.

CDR3 length: 15 amino acids. Trimming removed 2 bases at V and 2 bases at J, with 10 bases between. Germline-derived CDR1 and CDR2 are KGHSH and LQKENI. The clonotype was recovered from a man aged 35 to 55 with Graves' ophthalmopathy. This chain joins TRBV18 and TRBJ1-5; TRBD1 might be the D (6 bases). The specimen was blood. DNA of the CDR3: TGTGCCAGCTCACCAGGCGGACAGCGCAATCAGCCCCAGCATTTT. It specifies CASSPGGQRNQPQHF.